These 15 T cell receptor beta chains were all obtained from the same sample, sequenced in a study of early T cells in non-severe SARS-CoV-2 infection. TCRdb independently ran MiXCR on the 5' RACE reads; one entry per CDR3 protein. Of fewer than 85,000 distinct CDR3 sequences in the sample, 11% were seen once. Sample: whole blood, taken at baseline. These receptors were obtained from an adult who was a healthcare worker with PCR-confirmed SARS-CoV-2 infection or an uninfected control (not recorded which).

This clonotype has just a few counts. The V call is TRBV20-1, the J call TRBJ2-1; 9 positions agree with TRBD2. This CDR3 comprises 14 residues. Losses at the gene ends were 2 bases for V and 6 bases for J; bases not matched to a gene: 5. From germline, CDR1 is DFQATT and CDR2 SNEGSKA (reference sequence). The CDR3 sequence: CSARIAGETNEQFF. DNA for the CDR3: TGCAGTGCTAGAATAGCGGGGGAAACCAATGAGCAGTTCTTC.

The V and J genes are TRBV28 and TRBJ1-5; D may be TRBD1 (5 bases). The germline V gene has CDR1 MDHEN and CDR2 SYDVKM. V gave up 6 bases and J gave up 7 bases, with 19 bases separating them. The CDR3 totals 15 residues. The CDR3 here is CASSPPGRLSQPQHF. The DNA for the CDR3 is TGTGCCAGCAGCCCCCCGGGACGGCTCTCCCAGCCCCAGCATTTT.

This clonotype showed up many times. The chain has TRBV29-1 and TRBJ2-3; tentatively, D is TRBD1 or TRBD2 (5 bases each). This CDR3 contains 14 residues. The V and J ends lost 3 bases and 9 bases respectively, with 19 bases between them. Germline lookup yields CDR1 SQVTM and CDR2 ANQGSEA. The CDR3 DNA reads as TGCAGCGTTGAGAGGGGCGGCGGCATGGGGACGCAGTATTTT. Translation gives CSVERGGGMGTQYF.

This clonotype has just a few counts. The CDR3 protein is CSVGGGPHNEQFF. In DNA form, the CDR3 reads TGCAGCGTTGGTGGAGGCCCCCACAATGAGCAGTTCTTC. The chain recombines TRBV29-1 with TRBJ2-1; a possible D gene is TRBD2 (5 bases). CDR1 is SQVTM and CDR2 is ANQGSEA in the germline V gene. The CDR3 is 13 residues long. With 4 bases removed from V and 5 bases from J, the gap between germline ends came to 12 bases.

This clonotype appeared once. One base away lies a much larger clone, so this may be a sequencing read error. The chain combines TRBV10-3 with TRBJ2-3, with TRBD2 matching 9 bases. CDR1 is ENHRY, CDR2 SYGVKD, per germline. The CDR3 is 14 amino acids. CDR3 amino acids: CVTAGGRNTDTQYF. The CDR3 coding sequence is TGTGTCACCGCGGGGGGGCGAAACACAGATACGCAGTATTTT.

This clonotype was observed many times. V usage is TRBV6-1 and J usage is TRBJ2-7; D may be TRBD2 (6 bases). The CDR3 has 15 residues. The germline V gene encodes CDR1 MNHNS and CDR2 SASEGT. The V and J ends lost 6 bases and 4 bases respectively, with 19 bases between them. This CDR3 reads CASSQIPGSGYEQYF. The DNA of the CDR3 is TGTGCCAGCAGCCAAATACCGGGGAGCGGGTACGAGCAGTACTTC.

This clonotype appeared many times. CDR3 region: CASSYSPPGQGNNIQYF. CDR3 in DNA: TGTGCCAGCAGTTACTCCCCACCGGGACAGGGAAACAACATTCAGTACTTC. The chain joins TRBV6-5 to TRBJ2-4, with 9 bases lining up with TRBD1. The ends lost 0 bases at V and 7 bases at J; junction bases unmatched: 10. Germline V gives CDR1 MNHEY, CDR2 SVGAGI. The CDR3 loop spans 17 amino acids.

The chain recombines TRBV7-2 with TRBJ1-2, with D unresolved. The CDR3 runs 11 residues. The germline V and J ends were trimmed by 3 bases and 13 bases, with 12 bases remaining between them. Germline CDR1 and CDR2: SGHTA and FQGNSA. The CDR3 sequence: CASSFLRGSTF. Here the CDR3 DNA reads TGTGCCAGCAGCTTTCTTCGGGGTAGCACCTTC.

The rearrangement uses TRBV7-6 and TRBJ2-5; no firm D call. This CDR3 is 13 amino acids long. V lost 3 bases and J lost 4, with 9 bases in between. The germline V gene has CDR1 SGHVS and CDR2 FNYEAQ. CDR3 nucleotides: TGTGCCAGCAGCTTCCGACCCGGAGAGACCCAGTACTTC. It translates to CASSFRPGETQYF. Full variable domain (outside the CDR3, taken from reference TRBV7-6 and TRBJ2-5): GAGVSQSPRYKVTKRGQDVALRCDPISGHVSLYWYRQALGQGPEFLTYFNYEAQQDKSGLPNDRFSAERPEGSISTLTIQRTEQRDSAMYRCASSFRPGETQYFGPGTRLLVL.

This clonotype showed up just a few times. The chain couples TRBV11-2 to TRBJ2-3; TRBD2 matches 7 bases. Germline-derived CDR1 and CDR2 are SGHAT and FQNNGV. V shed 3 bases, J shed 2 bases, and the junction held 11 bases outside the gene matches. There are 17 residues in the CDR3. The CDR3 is CASSLWLSGANTDTQYF. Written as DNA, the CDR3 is TGTGCCAGCAGCTTGTGGCTGAGCGGGGCGAACACAGATACGCAGTATTTT. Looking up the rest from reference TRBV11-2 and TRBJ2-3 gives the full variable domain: EAGVAQSPRYKIIEKRQSVAFWCNPISGHATLYWYQQILGQGPKLLIQFQNNGVVDDSQLPKDRFSAERLKGVDSTLKIQPAKLEDSAVYLCASSLWLSGANTDTQYFGPGTRLTVL.

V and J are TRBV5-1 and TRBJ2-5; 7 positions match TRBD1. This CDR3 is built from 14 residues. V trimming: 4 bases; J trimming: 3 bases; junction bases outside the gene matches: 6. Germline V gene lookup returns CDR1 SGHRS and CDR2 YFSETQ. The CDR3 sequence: CASSPQTGKETQYF. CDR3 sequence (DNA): TGCGCCAGCAGCCCCCAGACAGGGAAAGAGACCCAGTACTTC.

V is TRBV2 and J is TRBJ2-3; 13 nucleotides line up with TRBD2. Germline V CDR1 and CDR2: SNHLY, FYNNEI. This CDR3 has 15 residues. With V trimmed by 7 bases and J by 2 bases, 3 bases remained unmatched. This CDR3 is CASMGTSGDTDTQYF. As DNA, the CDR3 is TGTGCCAGCATGGGGACTAGCGGGGACACAGATACGCAGTATTTT.

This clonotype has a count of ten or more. The CDR3 is CAITEGLNSGANVLTF. CDR3 bases: TGTGCCATCACCGAGGGGCTGAACTCTGGGGCCAACGTCCTGACTTTC. This chain joins TRBV10-3 and TRBJ2-6; either TRBD1 or TRBD2 may supply D (5 bases each). Per germline, CDR1 ENHRY and CDR2 SYGVKD. The CDR3 contains 16 residues. V lost 7 bases, J lost 0 bases, and 13 bases lay in between.

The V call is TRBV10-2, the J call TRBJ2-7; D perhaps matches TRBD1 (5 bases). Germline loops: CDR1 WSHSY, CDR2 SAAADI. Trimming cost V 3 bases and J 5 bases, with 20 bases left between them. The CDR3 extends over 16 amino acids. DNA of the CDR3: TGCGCCAGCAGTGAAAGGGGCAGCTTTAATACCCACGAGCAGTACTTC. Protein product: CASSERGSFNTHEQYF.

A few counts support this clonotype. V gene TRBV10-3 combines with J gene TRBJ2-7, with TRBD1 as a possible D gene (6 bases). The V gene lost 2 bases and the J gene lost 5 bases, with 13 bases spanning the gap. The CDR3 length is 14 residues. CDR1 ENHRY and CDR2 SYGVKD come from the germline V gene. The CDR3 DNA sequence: TGTGCCATCAGTGAGCCCTTGCAGGGGAACGAGCAGTACTTC. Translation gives CAISEPLQGNEQYF.